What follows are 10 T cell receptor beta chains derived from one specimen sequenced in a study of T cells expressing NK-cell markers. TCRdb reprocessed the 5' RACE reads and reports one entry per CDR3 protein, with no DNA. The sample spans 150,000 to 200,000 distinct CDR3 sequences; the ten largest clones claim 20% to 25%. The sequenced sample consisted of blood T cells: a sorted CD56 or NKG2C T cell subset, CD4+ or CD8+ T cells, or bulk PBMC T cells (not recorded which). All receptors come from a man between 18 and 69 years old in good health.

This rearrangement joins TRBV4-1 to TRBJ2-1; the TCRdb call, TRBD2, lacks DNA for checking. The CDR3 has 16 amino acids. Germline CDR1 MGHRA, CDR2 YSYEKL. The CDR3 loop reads CASSQQGLAGANEQFF.

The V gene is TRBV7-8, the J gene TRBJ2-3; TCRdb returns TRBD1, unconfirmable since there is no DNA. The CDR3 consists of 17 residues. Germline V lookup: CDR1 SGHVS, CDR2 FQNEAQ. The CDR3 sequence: CASSSPGQGEVPDTQYF.

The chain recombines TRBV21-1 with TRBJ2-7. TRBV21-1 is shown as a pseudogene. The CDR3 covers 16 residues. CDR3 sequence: CASSIMKDLGPYEQYF.

The CDR3 sequence is CASRPLQGWDTGELFF. The chain joins TRBV27 to TRBJ2-2; the TCRdb D gene call, TRBD1, has no DNA to confirm it. Germline CDR1 MNHEY, CDR2 SMNVEV (reference sequence). The CDR3 spans 16 residues.

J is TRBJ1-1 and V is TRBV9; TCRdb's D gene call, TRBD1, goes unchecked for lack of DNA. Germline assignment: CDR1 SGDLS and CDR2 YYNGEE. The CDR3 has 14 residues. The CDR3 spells CAWGGGGLFTEAFF.

CDR3 protein: CSASRVLAGAPQDTQYF. The J gene is TRBJ2-3, the V gene TRBV20-1; the TCRdb call, TRBD1, lacks DNA for checking. Germline CDR1 DFQATT, CDR2 SNEGSKA (reference sequence). The CDR3 contains 17 residues.

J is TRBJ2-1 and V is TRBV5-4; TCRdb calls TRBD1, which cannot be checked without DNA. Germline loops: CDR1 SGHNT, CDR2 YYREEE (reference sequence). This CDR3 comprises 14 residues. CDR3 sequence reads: CASSAPGQLNEQFF.

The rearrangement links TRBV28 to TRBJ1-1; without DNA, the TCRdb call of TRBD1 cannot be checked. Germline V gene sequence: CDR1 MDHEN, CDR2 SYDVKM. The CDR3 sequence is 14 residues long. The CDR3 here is CAANPQEFGTEAFF.

The CDR3 here is CASSLGASEFFEQYF. V and J are TRBV3-1 and TRBJ2-7; TCRdb picks TRBD1, but there is no DNA to check that call. The CDR3 runs 15 residues. Germline-derived CDR1 and CDR2 are LGHDT and YNNKEL (reference sequence).

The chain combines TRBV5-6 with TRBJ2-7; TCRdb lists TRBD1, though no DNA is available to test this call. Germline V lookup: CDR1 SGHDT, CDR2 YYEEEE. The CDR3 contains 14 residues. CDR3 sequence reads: CASSLGGSGLEQYF.